Only a few counts were recorded for the clone carrying this TCR beta chain. Its specificity is not known. The protocol was immunoSEQ multiplex PCR, while the TCRdb copy is restricted to in-frame clones and leaves out a portion. This table holds almost 70,000 clones, roughly 80% found once. The data derive from a study of T cell responses to AZD1222 COVID-19 vaccine. General observations from the study: Donors were chiefly white British, with a greater number of females, and clonal diversity was perhaps underestimated. Repertoire samples came only from after the peak T cell response.

Deletions cut 5 bases from V and 8 bases from J, with 9 bases between. Germline loops: CDR1 SQVTM, CDR2 ANQGSEA. The CDR3 length is 10 residues. The sequence derives from an adult who received the AZD1222 COVID-19 vaccine. The chain has TRBV29-1 and TRBJ1-2, with D unclear. This specimen consisted of peripheral blood, obtained 28 days after the second AZD1222 dose. CDR3 coding DNA: TGCAGCGTTACTGGAGCGGGCTACACCTTC. It yields the protein CSVTGAGYTF.